The rows below give T cell receptor beta chains drawn from one sample of a study of OX40 agonist ivuxolimab in advanced cancers. Using immunoSEQ multiplex PCR, the repertoire was profiled, and TCRdb retains in-frame clones only, with some absent. The sample carries about 62,000 clones, around nine tenths recorded once. The source material was CD4+ or CD8+ T cells sorted from blood, sampled in a trial of the OX40 agonist ivuxolimab. The receptors stem from an adult with an advanced solid tumor such as melanoma, head and neck, liver or kidney cancer. CDR3s include the opening cysteine and the closing phenylalanine or tryptophan. Each record gives: J gene, clone size, V gene, D gene, CDR3 protein, CDR3 DNA. The D gene is left open where the match is weak. Only part of the rows carry a size: once, few, many, or a class if the clone is expanded.

j_call: TRBJ2-5
clone_size: medium-sized
v_call: TRBV19
d_call: -
cdr3_aa: CASSTRLLEETQYF
cdr3_nt: TGTGCCAGTAGTACCCGACTCCTCGAAGAGACCCAGTACTTC

j_call: TRBJ2-6
clone_size: -
v_call: TRBV11-1
d_call: -
cdr3_aa: CASSFRPLSGANVLTF
cdr3_nt: TGTGCCAGCAGCTTTAGACCACTCTCTGGGGCCAACGTCCTGACTTTC

j_call: TRBJ2-1
clone_size: -
v_call: TRBV5-1
d_call: -
cdr3_aa: CASSLQGNSYNEQFF
cdr3_nt: TGCGCCAGCAGCTTGCAGGGAAACTCCTACAATGAGCAGTTCTTC

j_call: TRBJ1-3
clone_size: -
v_call: TRBV28
d_call: -
cdr3_aa: CASTTGAISGNTIYF
cdr3_nt: TGTGCCAGCACCACCGGGGCTATCTCTGGAAACACCATATATTTT

j_call: TRBJ1-2
clone_size: -
v_call: TRBV29-1
d_call: -
cdr3_aa: CSVDGFTYGYTF
cdr3_nt: TGCAGCGTTGATGGGTTTACCTATGGCTACACCTTC

j_call: TRBJ2-2
clone_size: -
v_call: TRBV5-1
d_call: -
cdr3_aa: CASKGAGAGTGELFF
cdr3_nt: TGCGCCAGCAAAGGGGCAGGGGCTGGCACCGGGGAGCTGTTTTTT

j_call: TRBJ2-1
clone_size: -
v_call: TRBV5-5
d_call: TRBD2
cdr3_aa: CASSEGLAGSYNEQFF
cdr3_nt: TGTGCCAGCAGCGAAGGACTAGCGGGGTCCTACAATGAGCAGTTCTTC

j_call: TRBJ2-6
clone_size: few
v_call: TRBV18
d_call: -
cdr3_aa: CASSPQGNGANVLTF
cdr3_nt: TGTGCCAGCTCACCACAGGGGAATGGGGCCAACGTCCTGACTTTC

j_call: TRBJ2-3
clone_size: -
v_call: TRBV27
d_call: TRBD2
cdr3_aa: CASKIAGPTSTDTQYF
cdr3_nt: TGTGCCAGCAAAATAGCGGGTCCCACTAGCACAGATACGCAGTATTTT

j_call: TRBJ2-5
clone_size: -
v_call: TRBV5-4
d_call: TRBD2
cdr3_aa: CASSLEGGSGGETQYF
cdr3_nt: TGTGCCAGCAGCTTGGAGGGCGGGAGCGGGGGAGAGACCCAGTACTTC

j_call: TRBJ2-6
clone_size: -
v_call: TRBV18
d_call: TRBD1
cdr3_aa: CASSSQGAAGANVLTF
cdr3_nt: TGTGCCAGCTCATCACAGGGGGCAGCTGGGGCCAACGTCCTGACTTTC

j_call: TRBJ2-3
clone_size: -
v_call: TRBV6-6
d_call: TRBD2
cdr3_aa: CASSYGRVDTQYF
cdr3_nt: TGTGCCAGCAGTTACGGGAGGGTAGATACGCAGTATTTT

j_call: TRBJ1-5
clone_size: -
v_call: TRBV29-1
d_call: -
cdr3_aa: CSVSTGGDQPQHF
cdr3_nt: TGCAGCGTCTCGACAGGAGGGGATCAGCCCCAGCATTTT

j_call: TRBJ2-7
clone_size: -
v_call: TRBV6-4
d_call: -
cdr3_aa: CASSEPGGTRYEQYF
cdr3_nt: TGTGCCAGCAGTGAGCCGGGCGGGACACGCTACGAGCAGTACTTC

j_call: TRBJ1-6
clone_size: -
v_call: TRBV7-3
d_call: -
cdr3_aa: CASSLLRGMDSPLHF
cdr3_nt: TGTGCCAGCAGCTTATTGCGGGGTATGGATTCACCCCTCCACTTT

j_call: TRBJ2-3
clone_size: -
v_call: TRBV7-6
d_call: -
cdr3_aa: CASSPRGRDRTDTQYF
cdr3_nt: TGTGCCAGCAGCCCAAGAGGACGGGACCGCACAGATACGCAGTATTTT

j_call: TRBJ2-1
clone_size: -
v_call: TRBV18
d_call: TRBD1
cdr3_aa: CASSLGTVLNEQFF
cdr3_nt: TGTGCCAGCTCGTTGGGGACAGTGTTAAATGAGCAGTTCTTC

j_call: TRBJ1-1
clone_size: -
v_call: TRBV11-3
d_call: -
cdr3_aa: CASSLMVNTEAFF
cdr3_nt: TGTGCCAGCAGCTTAATGGTGAACACTGAAGCTTTCTTT

j_call: TRBJ1-4
clone_size: -
v_call: TRBV7-2
d_call: -
cdr3_aa: CASSPNGGFNEKLFF
cdr3_nt: TGTGCCAGCAGCCCGAACGGGGGATTTAATGAAAAACTGTTTTTT

j_call: TRBJ1-1
clone_size: -
v_call: TRBV5-1
d_call: -
cdr3_aa: CASSPGTATVMNTEAFF
cdr3_nt: TGCGCCAGCAGCCCCGGAACTGCGACCGTCATGAACACTGAAGCTTTCTTT

j_call: TRBJ1-1
clone_size: -
v_call: TRBV9
d_call: -
cdr3_aa: CASSFRGPNTEAFF
cdr3_nt: TGTGCCAGCAGCTTCAGGGGTCCGAACACTGAAGCTTTCTTT

j_call: TRBJ1-3
clone_size: -
v_call: TRBV21-1
d_call: -
cdr3_aa: CASSKGSQGNSGNTIYF
cdr3_nt: TGTGCCAGCAGCAAAGGGAGTCAGGGGAACTCTGGAAACACCATATATTTT

j_call: TRBJ1-2
clone_size: -
v_call: TRBV6-6
d_call: -
cdr3_aa: CASSKRIRRGYGYTF
cdr3_nt: TGTGCCAGCAGTAAGCGGATCCGACGGGGATATGGCTACACCTTC

j_call: TRBJ2-7
clone_size: -
v_call: TRBV28
d_call: -
cdr3_aa: CASRQREWGGFLGSYEQYF
cdr3_nt: TGTGCCAGCAGACAAAGGGAGTGGGGCGGGTTTTTGGGGTCCTACGAGCAGTACTTC

j_call: TRBJ1-5
clone_size: -
v_call: TRBV7-2
d_call: -
cdr3_aa: CASSFLGYNQPQHF
cdr3_nt: TGTGCCAGCAGCTTTCTTGGATACAATCAGCCCCAGCATTTT

j_call: TRBJ2-7
clone_size: -
v_call: TRBV5-1
d_call: -
cdr3_aa: CASSSSNYEQYF
cdr3_nt: TGCGCCAGCAGCAGTTCAAACTACGAGCAGTACTTC

j_call: TRBJ2-5
clone_size: -
v_call: TRBV5-1
d_call: -
cdr3_aa: CASSIDGVGFGETQYF
cdr3_nt: TGCGCCAGCAGCATAGACGGGGTGGGTTTCGGAGAGACCCAGTACTTC

j_call: TRBJ1-1
clone_size: -
v_call: TRBV11-3
d_call: -
cdr3_aa: CASSLAKNTEAFF
cdr3_nt: TGTGCCAGCAGCTTAGCCAAGAACACTGAAGCTTTCTTT

j_call: TRBJ1-1
clone_size: -
v_call: TRBV19
d_call: -
cdr3_aa: CASSIGSVNTEAFF
cdr3_nt: TGTGCCAGTAGTATTGGCAGCGTGAACACTGAAGCTTTCTTT